This T cell receptor beta chain was obtained from a study of beta chain features in type 1 diabetes. About this clone itself: Antigen specificity is unknown.

Points from the study as a whole: Shorter TCRB CDR3s, moderately but significantly so, were found in Type 1 diabetes patients in all four CD4+ subsets.

A sort by CD45RO/CCR7/CD25/CD127/CD95/CD27 yielded CD4+ naive, central memory, regulatory and stem cell-like memory cells. Since all of the isolated RNA was reverse transcribed, expressed TCRB transcripts were what got sequenced. TCRdb keeps only in-frame clones here, not all; method: immunoSEQ multiplex PCR. The sample shows hundreds of thousands of clones, approximately 11% of them seen only once. V trimming: 5 bases; J trimming: 5 bases; junction bases outside the gene matches: 15. The CDR3 is 15 residues long. In germline, CDR1 is SQVTM, CDR2 ANQGSEA. Sequenced: naive CD4+ T cells from blood. The chain has TRBV29-1 and TRBJ2-7; TRBD2 aligns across 7 bases. This clonotype originated in a young man with type 1 diabetes. CDR3 nucleotides: TGCAGCGTTTTGTTGGCGGGGGAGTCTGTCCACGAGCAGTACTTC. Its translation: CSVLLAGESVHEQYF.